The 24 T cell receptor beta chains in this list originate from one sample, sequenced in a study of CD8+CD57+ T cells in acquired aplastic anemia. It was genomic DNA that served as the template for profiling TCR beta VDJ and CDR3. MiXCR was run by TCRdb on the reads, yielding one entry per CDR3 protein. The table lists about 160,000 distinct CDR3 sequences, roughly 48% of them singletons, with 1.1% in the top ten. Sample: sorted CD4+, CD8+, or CD8+CD57+ T cells (not recorded which) from PBMCs. The receptor set was obtained from a human donor in good health.

The V gene is TRBV15, the J gene TRBJ1-1; D is ambiguous. CDR1 is LNHNV and CDR2 is YYDKDF in the germline V gene (reference sequence). V was clipped by 3 bases and J by 4 bases, with 15 bases between them. This CDR3 region has 15 residues. In DNA form, the CDR3 reads TGTGCCACCAGCAGTTCAGACCGGCGGGGCACTGAAGCTTTCTTT. Translating gives CATSSSDRRGTEAFF.

This clonotype was observed many times. The rearrangement links TRBV11-1 to TRBJ1-6, with 9 bases fitting TRBD1. This CDR3 has 14 residues. The V gene's germline CDR1 is SGHAT and CDR2 FQDESV (reference sequence). V shed 5 bases, J shed 10 bases, and the junction held 6 bases outside the gene matches. The CDR3 region has the DNA TGTGCCAGCAGCGTAAACAGGGGGCCCTCACCCCTCCACTTT. Translating it yields CASSVNRGPSPLHF.

V and J are TRBV10-3 and TRBJ1-1, with TRBD1 as a possible D gene (5 bases). V was pared by 4 bases and J by 3 bases, with 9 bases between. The germline V gene encodes CDR1 ENHRY and CDR2 SYGVKD. CDR3 size: 13 residues. Written as DNA, the CDR3 is TGTGCCATCAGTGCTGAGGGGTACACTGAAGCTTTCTTT. Encoded protein: CAISAEGYTEAFF.

To note about this clonotype: One end of the junction varies from germline; a read error may be responsible. The chain has TRBV2 and TRBJ2-7, with 7 bases lining up with TRBD2. The CDR3 spans 14 residues. In germline, CDR1 is SNHLY, CDR2 FYNNEI. The CDR3 protein is CTSILGTTFSEQYF. In nucleotides, the CDR3 is TGTACCAGCATTCTCGGGACTACCTTCAGCGAGCAGTACTTC.

This clonotype was recorded many times. The rearrangement links TRBV12-3 or TRBV12-4 to TRBJ1-2, with D perhaps matching TRBD1 (5 bases). V lost 7 bases and J lost 3, with 15 bases in between. The length of the CDR3 is 14 residues. CDR3 DNA sequence: TGTGCCAGCACCCAGCGGGGAGGGGACTATGGCTACACCTTC. Protein: CASTQRGGDYGYTF.

The chain couples TRBV10-3 to TRBJ2-7; the match to TRBD2 covers 14 bases. V shed 10 bases, J shed 6 bases, and the junction held 8 bases outside the gene matches. From germline, CDR1 is ENHRY and CDR2 SYGVKD. The CDR3 contains 14 residues. CDR3 region: CASRLAGGDLEQYF. DNA of the CDR3: TGTGCCAGCAGACTAGCGGGAGGGGACCTCGAGCAGTACTTC.

The table lists this clonotype with a few counts. V is TRBV10-3 and J is TRBJ2-1, with 13 bases identical to TRBD2. V lost 6 bases to trimming and J lost 9 bases; unmatched junction nucleotides: 14. This CDR3 contains 17 residues. The V gene's germline CDR1 is ENHRY and CDR2 SYGVKD. The CDR3, as DNA: TGTGCCATCAGCAGCACTAGCGGGGGGGCCAGCGTTAGTGAGCAGTTCTTC. Translating gives CAISSTSGGASVSEQFF.

CDR3 protein: CAIAAGGALNEQFF. Written as DNA, the CDR3 is TGTGCCATCGCTGCCGGGGGGGCCTTGAATGAGCAGTTCTTC. J is TRBJ2-1 and V is TRBV5-4; TRBD2 matches 8 bases. V lost 9 bases, J lost 7 bases, and 12 bases stayed unmatched. Germline assignment: CDR1 SGHNT and CDR2 YYREEE (reference sequence). This CDR3 is built from 14 residues.

Note on this clonotype: This may arise from a read error, as a much more abundant clone is one base away. The chain employs TRBV11-2 and TRBJ2-2; either TRBD1 or TRBD2 may supply D (6 bases each). The CDR3 is 15 residues long. CDR1 and CDR2 from the germline V gene are SGHAT and FQNNGV. The CDR3 loop reads CASSLRGHGAGGLFF. CDR3 nucleotides: TGTGCCAGCAGCTTAAGGGGACATGGGGCCGGGGGGCTGTTTTTT.

This clonotype has ten or more counts. The chain has TRBV7-3 and TRBJ2-7; maybe TRBD2 (6 bases). This CDR3 is 15 amino acids long. Germline CDR1 reads SGHTA; CDR2 reads FQGTGA. Trimming cost V 7 bases and J 1 base, with 17 bases left between them. This CDR3 is CASTPGGIISYEQYF. DNA for the CDR3: TGTGCCAGCACCCCTGGCGGGATCATTTCCTACGAGCAGTACTTC.

The chain links TRBV7-8 to TRBJ2-7; TRBD1 might be the D (6 bases). Trimming stripped 6 bases from V and 7 bases from J, with 19 bases between. This CDR3 contains 14 residues. The germline gives CDR1 SGHVS, CDR2 FQNEAQ. The CDR3 region has the DNA TGTGCCAGCAGGCCTATCAGGGACACCGGGGAGCAGTACTTC. It translates to CASRPIRDTGEQYF.

At least ten counts were recorded for this clonotype. This chain uses TRBV20-1 with TRBJ1-6, with D possibly matching TRBD1 (6 bases). CDR3 size: 17 residues. CDR1 and CDR2 (germline): DFQATT, SNEGSKA (reference sequence). Trimming took 2 bases from V and 0 from J, leaving 14 bases between them. CDR3 sequence: CSARRRSDSSYNSPLHF. As DNA, the CDR3 is TGCAGTGCTAGAAGAAGATCGGACAGCTCCTATAATTCACCCCTCCACTTT.

This clonotype has at least ten counts. This chain uses TRBV20-1 with TRBJ2-3; 11 bases are a match to TRBD2. The length of the CDR3 is 20 residues. V lost 0 bases, J lost 4 bases, and 18 bases stayed unmatched. Germline CDR1 and CDR2: DFQATT and SNEGSKA (reference sequence). This chain's CDR3 is CSARDRGKLAGVLVADTQYF. Here the CDR3 DNA reads TGCAGTGCTAGAGATCGGGGAAAACTAGCGGGAGTTCTAGTCGCAGATACGCAGTATTTT.

The CDR3 loop is CASGGGTDTQYF. The CDR3 DNA reads TGTGCCAGCGGGGGGGGCACAGATACGCAGTATTTT. The chain joins TRBV2 to TRBJ2-3; 7 bases are a match to TRBD2. The CDR3 runs to 12 residues. The trim removed 8 bases at V and 1 base at J, leaving 0 bases unmatched. Germline loops: CDR1 SNHLY, CDR2 FYNNEI. Full variable domain (rest looked up from reference TRBV2 and TRBJ2-3): EPEVTQTPSHQVTQMGQEVILRCVPISNHLYFYWYRQILGQKVEFLVSFYNNEISEKSEIFDDQFSVERPDGSNFTLKIRSTKLEDSAMYFCASGGGTDTQYFGPGTRLTVL.

This clonotype has just a few counts. A much more abundant neighbour one base away suggests this may be a read error. The chain carries TRBV9 and TRBJ2-7, with no clear D. V gave up 3 bases and J gave up 5 bases, with 9 bases separating them. The germline gives CDR1 SGDLS, CDR2 YYNGEE. The CDR3 covers 12 residues. The CDR3 coding sequence is TGTGCCAGCAGCGCCCAGTTTGACGAGCAGTACTTC. Translation gives CASSAQFDEQYF.

This clonotype has a handful of counts. V usage is TRBV27 and J usage is TRBJ2-6; 12 nucleotides match TRBD2. The germline CDR1 and CDR2 sequences are MNHEY and SMNVEV (reference sequence). With 6 bases clipped from V and 2 bases from J, the junction kept 5 bases outside the gene matches. CDR3 size: 17 residues. CDR3 loop: CASRVLAGGAGANVLTF. DNA for the CDR3: TGTGCCAGCAGAGTCCTAGCGGGAGGGGCTGGGGCCAACGTCCTGACTTTC.

There are a few counts of this clonotype. A read error may be the cause here, since a much bigger clone is one base away. The chain joins TRBV10-1 to TRBJ2-2; maybe TRBD2 (6 bases). Trimming took off 8 bases at V and 0 bases at J, with 16 bases between the two ends. This CDR3 is 16 amino acids long. Germline V gene sequence: CDR1 WNHNN, CDR2 SYGVQD (reference sequence). CDR3 loop: CASGGGVDANTGELFF. The CDR3 DNA follows: TGCGCCAGCGGTGGAGGGGTAGATGCGAACACCGGGGAGCTGTTTTTT.

The chain has TRBV2 and TRBJ2-7; possibly TRBD2 for D (5 bases). The V gene's germline CDR1 is SNHLY and CDR2 FYNNEI. Trimming shortened V by 8 bases and J by 2 bases, and 10 bases separated the two germline ends. This CDR3 region has 12 residues. DNA for the CDR3: TGTGCCAGCGGGAGTGGTACCTACGAGCAGTACTTC. Amino acids: CASGSGTYEQYF. The entire variable domain, with the rest obtained from reference TRBV2 and TRBJ2-7, is as follows: EPEVTQTPSHQVTQMGQEVILRCVPISNHLYFYWYRQILGQKVEFLVSFYNNEISEKSEIFDDQFSVERPDGSNFTLKIRSTKLEDSAMYFCASGSGTYEQYFGPGTRLTVT.

This clonotype was counted between two and nine times. This chain links TRBV14 with TRBJ2-1; D might be TRBD1 (5 bases). Germline values: CDR1 SGHDN, CDR2 FVKESK. Trimming left V 4 bases short and J 7 bases short, with 8 bases between. This CDR3 is built from 12 residues. The CDR3 here is CASSPGWNEQFF. In nucleotides, the CDR3 is TGTGCCAGCAGCCCAGGGTGGAATGAGCAGTTCTTC.

This clonotype was seen only a few times. The V and J genes are TRBV10-1 and TRBJ2-1; TRBD2 might be the D (5 bases). Per the germline V gene, CDR1 is WNHNN and CDR2 is SYGVQD (reference sequence). The CDR3 runs 12 residues. V lost 5 bases and J 6 bases, leaving 8 bases between the germline ends. CDR3 in amino acids: CASSSSGNEQFF. CDR3 DNA: TGCGCCAGCAGTTCCAGCGGCAATGAGCAGTTCTTC.

The V gene is TRBV11-2, the J gene TRBJ1-1, with a possible D match to TRBD1 (6 bases). Germline V gives CDR1 SGHAT, CDR2 FQNNGV. The CDR3 sequence is 19 residues long. V gave up 0 bases and J gave up 0 bases, with 20 bases separating them. CDR3: CASSLDGGRVRLMNTEAFF. CDR3 DNA sequence: TGTGCCAGCAGCTTAGATGGGGGCCGTGTCCGCTTGATGAACACTGAAGCTTTCTTT.

A single count supports this clonotype. The rearrangement links TRBV5-6 to TRBJ2-7, with 9 bases that match TRBD1. This CDR3 is 14 amino acids long. CDR1 is SGHDT and CDR2 is YYEEEE in the germline V gene. J gave up 5 bases and V 6 bases, and 9 bases lay outside the gene matches. CDR3 coding DNA: TGTGCCAGCAAGGACGGGGACAGGGTCCACGAGCAGTACTTC. Its protein product is CASKDGDRVHEQYF.

This clonotype was counted at least ten times. The chain recombines TRBV12-3 or TRBV12-4 with TRBJ2-3; 7 bases match TRBD2. The CDR3 is 14 amino acids. The J segment lost 5 bases and the V segment lost 1 base, leaving 3 bases of the junction unmatched. In DNA form, the CDR3 reads TGTGCCAGCAGTTTAGAGACTAGCCAAGATACGCAGTATTTT. Its translation: CASSLETSQDTQYF.

The rearrangement uses TRBV29-1 and TRBJ2-7, with 8 positions matching TRBD2. This CDR3 is 15 amino acids long. Unmatched junction bases numbered 11, after V lost 4 bases and J lost 3 bases. The germline V gene encodes CDR1 SQVTM and CDR2 ANQGSEA. DNA of the CDR3: TGCAGCGTTGGGGTCGTGGGGCTAGCGGGCTACGAGCAGTACTTC. This codes for CSVGVVGLAGYEQYF.